What follows describes a single T cell receptor (beta chain). This PCR relied on a set of 60 Vbeta primers and 13 Jbeta primers. Original handling: Approximately 12 million of about 88 million unique TCR beta chains were shared, per a later count. Some clones are missing from TCRdb's copy, which holds only in-frame ones; the method was immunoSEQ multiplex PCR. D and trimming come from the DNA, and the V and J calls and clone size come from that table. The table shows 100,000 to 150,000 clones, with around 72% occurring only once. The CDR3 is 15 residues long. J was trimmed by 7 bases and V by 5 bases; bases with no gene match: 8. Germline V gene data show CDR1 as SGHTA and CDR2 as FQGNSA. These data belong to a study of cytomegalovirus exposure and HLA in healthy donors.

Sequencing used PBMCs. The sequence came from a woman aged 40 to 49 in good health and CMV-seronegative. The V gene is TRBV7-2, the J gene TRBJ2-1; 10 bases align to TRBD1. Here the CDR3 reads CASSTFRQGANEQFF. The CDR3 bases are TGTGCCAGCAGCACATTTCGACAGGGGGCGAATGAGCAGTTCTTC.